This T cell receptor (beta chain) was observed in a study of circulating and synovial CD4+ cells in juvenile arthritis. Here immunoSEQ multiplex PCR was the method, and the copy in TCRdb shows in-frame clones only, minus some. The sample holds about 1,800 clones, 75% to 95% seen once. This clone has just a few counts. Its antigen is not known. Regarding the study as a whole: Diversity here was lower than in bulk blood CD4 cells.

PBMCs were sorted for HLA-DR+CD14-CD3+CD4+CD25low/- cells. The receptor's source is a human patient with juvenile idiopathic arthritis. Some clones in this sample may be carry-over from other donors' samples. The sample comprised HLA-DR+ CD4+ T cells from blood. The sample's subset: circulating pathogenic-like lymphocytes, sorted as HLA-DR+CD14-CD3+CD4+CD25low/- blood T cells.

The CDR3 DNA reads TGTGCCAGCAGGGGGGCAAGCGAGCAGTTCTTC. Amino acids: CASRGASEQFF. The chain carries TRBV6-6 and TRBJ2-1, with a possible D match to TRBD1 (6 bases). Germline V lookup: CDR1 MNHNY, CDR2 SVGAGI (reference sequence). V was shortened by 6 bases and J by 10 bases, with 10 bases between the two germline ends. The CDR3 runs 11 residues.